A single sample is the source of the 25 T cell receptor beta chains below, sequenced in a study of CD8 T cells in Susac syndrome. cDNA came from about 0.5 to 1 ug RNA primed by random hexamers. TCRdb passed the immunoSEQ multiplex PCR reads through MiXCR, listing each CDR3 protein once. The sample consists of 150,000 to 200,000 distinct CDR3 sequences, about 96% of them appearing once. The sequencing input was CD4+ T cells from PBMCs. Source of these receptors: a human donor with Susac syndrome.

This clonotype was detected only once. CDR3 in amino acids: CSVPPEGRETQYF. CDR3 nucleotide sequence: TGCAGCGTTCCCCCCGAGGGTAGGGAGACCCAGTACTTC. The rearrangement links TRBV29-1 to TRBJ2-5; possibly TRBD2 for D (5 bases). With 5 bases removed from V and 5 bases from J, the gap between germline ends came to 15 bases. The CDR3 covers 13 residues. Germline CDR1 reads SQVTM; CDR2 reads ANQGSEA.

The chain joins TRBV9 to TRBJ2-5, with 13 positions matching TRBD2. Losses at the gene ends were 0 bases for V and 4 bases for J; bases not matched to a gene: 6. The CDR3 loop spans 17 amino acids. The V gene's germline CDR1 is SGDLS and CDR2 YYNGEE. Here the CDR3 DNA reads TGTGCCAGCAGCGTAGCAGGGACTAGCGGGGTAGGAGAGACCCAGTACTTC. Translating it yields CASSVAGTSGVGETQYF. Full variable domain (remainder filled in from reference TRBV9 and TRBJ2-5): DSGVTQTPKHLITATGQRVTLRCSPRSGDLSVYWYQQSLDQGLQFLIQYYNGEERAKGNILERFSAQQFPDLHSELNLSSLELGDSALYFCASSVAGTSGVGETQYFGPGTRLLVL.

This sequence joins TRBV9 and TRBJ2-5; D possibly matches TRBD1 or TRBD2 (5 bases each). Germline loops: CDR1 SGDLS, CDR2 YYNGEE. This CDR3 has 14 residues. Trimming shortened V by 0 bases and J by 5 bases, and 11 bases separated the two germline ends. The CDR3 coding sequence is TGTGCCAGCAGCGTAGGGGGGTCTGCGGAGACCCAGTACTTC. This translates into CASSVGGSAETQYF.

V gene TRBV5-1 combines with J gene TRBJ2-7; possible D gene TRBD2, 6 bases. The ends were cut back, 0 bases at V and 6 bases at J, with 13 bases in the middle. From germline, CDR1 is SGHRS and CDR2 YFSETQ. The CDR3 totals 14 residues. CDR3 nucleotide sequence: TGCGCCAGCAGCTTGGATCCCGGGAGAAGCGAGCAGTACTTC. Protein: CASSLDPGRSEQYF.

The V call is TRBV7-9, the J call TRBJ2-1, with 7 nucleotides matching TRBD1. CDR1 SEHNR and CDR2 FQNEAQ come from the germline V gene (reference sequence). J was trimmed by 0 bases and V by 4 bases; bases with no gene match: 3. The length of the CDR3 is 15 residues. CDR3 nucleotide sequence: TGTGCCAGCAGCTCTCCAGGGGGCTCCTACAATGAGCAGTTCTTC. Translating it yields CASSSPGGSYNEQFF.

The chain employs TRBV19 and TRBJ2-3; D gene uncertain. This CDR3 comprises 16 residues. Germline V gene sequence: CDR1 LNHDA, CDR2 SQIVND (reference sequence). V lost 4 bases to trimming and J lost 0 bases, with 14 bases between them. CDR3 sequence: CASSTKTRTSTDTQYF. The DNA for the CDR3 is TGTGCCAGTAGTACCAAGACTCGTACTAGCACAGATACGCAGTATTTT.

This chain links TRBV19 with TRBJ2-3; a weak D match, TRBD2 (6 bases). CDR1 is LNHDA, CDR2 SQIVND, per germline (reference sequence). The CDR3 spans 15 residues. The V end was cut by 3 bases, the J end by 5 bases, with 15 bases between. CDR3 DNA: TGTGCCAGTAGTATCGGGCCAACAGCGGGAGATACGCAGTATTTT. It is translated as CASSIGPTAGDTQYF.

The chain has TRBV30 and TRBJ2-1; D tentatively fits TRBD1 or TRBD2 (5 bases each). The CDR3 length is 16 residues. V lost 5 bases to trimming and J lost 0 bases, with 17 bases between them. The germline gives CDR1 GTSNPN, CDR2 SVGIG (reference sequence). The CDR3 spells CAWSPGNQGSYNEQFF. The CDR3 DNA is TGTGCCTGGTCCCCCGGGAACCAGGGCTCCTACAATGAGCAGTTCTTC.

The chain links TRBV28 to TRBJ1-2; the D gene is possibly TRBD1 (6 bases). Germline CDR1 and CDR2: MDHEN and SYDVKM. CDR3 length: 13 amino acids. The V end was cut by 6 bases, the J end by 4 bases, with 12 bases between. DNA of the CDR3: TGTGCCAGCAGCCGCTCGGGGGCCTATGGCTACACCTTC. Its translation is CASSRSGAYGYTF.

This chain links TRBV15 with TRBJ2-7, with 9 bases fitting TRBD1. The V gene's germline CDR1 is LNHNV and CDR2 YYDKDF (reference sequence). V lost 5 bases, J lost 3 bases, and 8 bases stayed unmatched. The CDR3 consists of 15 residues. The CDR3 coding sequence is TGTGCCACCAGCTATAGGCCGGGACAGGGCTACGAGCAGTACGTC. Protein sequence: CATSYRPGQGYEQYV.

This clonotype was observed a handful of times. This rearrangement joins TRBV7-8 to TRBJ2-5; D remains ambiguous. Germline CDR1 and CDR2: SGHVS and FQNEAQ. The CDR3 extends over 12 amino acids. V lost 0 bases and J lost 5, with 4 bases in between. The CDR3, as DNA: TGTGCCAGCAGCTTAGCGGTGGAGACCCAGTACTTC. It codes for CASSLAVETQYF.

The CDR3 coding sequence is TGTGCCAGCAGCGTAGATTTGGGCCAAGAGACCCAGTACTTC. This encodes CASSVDLGQETQYF. This chain connects TRBV9 to TRBJ2-5, with D unresolved. Germline-derived CDR1 and CDR2 are SGDLS and YYNGEE. The CDR3 loop spans 14 amino acids. Trimming left V 0 bases short and J 1 base short, with 7 bases between.

The table lists this clonotype with a count of one. The chain joins TRBV29-1 to TRBJ2-7; weak D call: TRBD2 (7 bases). This CDR3 has 15 amino acids. V was cut by 1 base and J by 0 bases, with 13 bases left in between. Germline V gene data show CDR1 as SQVTM and CDR2 as ANQGSEA. The chain's CDR3 is CSVEGPGGSSYEQYF. CDR3 coding DNA: TGCAGCGTTGAAGGTCCGGGGGGCAGCTCCTACGAGCAGTACTTC.

The rearrangement uses TRBV20-1 and TRBJ2-2; D unclear. Germline loops: CDR1 DFQATT, CDR2 SNEGSKA (reference sequence). Trimming took off 3 bases at V and 4 bases at J, with 12 bases between the two ends. The CDR3 is 14 amino acids. CDR3 bases: TGCAGTGCTAGCCTAGGTGGGGTCACCGGGGAGCTGTTTTTT. It codes for CSASLGGVTGELFF.

The chain combines TRBV19 with TRBJ2-1, with 12 bases lining up with TRBD2. Germline lookup yields CDR1 LNHDA and CDR2 SQIVND (reference sequence). Germline trimming cut 7 bases from V and 7 bases from J; bases unmatched to any gene: 11. The CDR3 is 16 amino acids. The CDR3 DNA reads as TGTGCCAGTAACTCTGCCGGACTAGCGGGGCTAAATGAGCAGTTCTTC. Encoded protein: CASNSAGLAGLNEQFF.

The V call is TRBV4-2, the J call TRBJ1-5; 8 positions match TRBD1. Germline loops: CDR1 LGHNA, CDR2 YNFKEQ. This CDR3 has 15 amino acids. Trimming at V came to 5 bases and at J to 6 bases, leaving 9 bases not matched to a gene. Here the CDR3 reads CASSSGQGLTQPQHF. DNA for the CDR3: TGTGCCAGCAGCTCTGGACAGGGACTGACTCAGCCCCAGCATTTT.

The chain joins TRBV7-8 to TRBJ2-7; maybe TRBD2 (6 bases). Germline V gene sequence: CDR1 SGHVS, CDR2 FQNEAQ. V was cut by 7 bases and J by 3 bases, with 25 bases left in between. The CDR3 sequence is 17 residues long. The CDR3 sequence is CASTLRGDGRANYEQYF. CDR3 nucleotides: TGTGCCAGCACCCTGCGGGGTGACGGGAGAGCAAACTACGAGCAGTACTTC.

The chain carries TRBV14 and TRBJ2-3, with D perhaps assigned TRBD1 or TRBD2 (5 bases each). Germline CDR1 reads SGHDN; CDR2 reads FVKESK. The CDR3 contains 13 residues. V was trimmed by 3 bases and J by 14 bases, leaving 18 bases between them. The CDR3 DNA follows: TGTGCCAGCAGCCACGCGGACGGGACCTCCTCGTATTTT. It translates to CASSHADGTSSYF.

The gene calls are TRBV30 and TRBJ2-7; D is uncertain. Germline V gene sequence: CDR1 GTSNPN, CDR2 SVGIG (reference sequence). The V and J ends lost 2 bases and 9 bases respectively, with 11 bases between them. The CDR3 sequence is 11 residues long. The CDR3 reads CAWSTPPGQYF. For the CDR3, the DNA is TGTGCCTGGAGTACCCCCCCGGGGCAGTACTTC.

Written as DNA, the CDR3 is TGCAGTGCTAGAGACGAGGGTAGCACAGATACGCAGTATTTT. Its translation: CSARDEGSTDTQYF. The genes are TRBV20-1 and TRBJ2-3; perhaps TRBD2 as D (5 bases). Germline CDR1 DFQATT, CDR2 SNEGSKA (reference sequence). V dropped 0 bases and J dropped 0 bases, with 7 bases sitting between them. The CDR3 sequence is 14 residues long.

This clonotype was observed a single time. The chain couples TRBV19 to TRBJ2-6; 9 bases line up with TRBD1. This CDR3 comprises 22 residues. Trimming removed 5 bases from V and 0 bases from J; junction bases left unmatched: 20. Germline CDR1 and CDR2: LNHDA and SQIVND (reference sequence). DNA for the CDR3: TGTGCCAGTAGTCACGGACAGGGGATCAGGTTCCCCGGATCCTCTGGGGCCAACGTCCTGACTTTC. Translating it yields CASSHGQGIRFPGSSGANVLTF.

The chain couples TRBV30 to TRBJ1-1; the match to TRBD1 covers 7 bases. Germline CDR1 reads GTSNPN; CDR2 reads SVGIG (reference sequence). The CDR3 runs to 13 residues. J gave up 1 base and V 2 bases, and 1 base lay outside the gene matches. CDR3 in DNA: TGTGCCTGGAGTAGGACAGGGAACACTGAAGCTTTCTTT. It translates to CAWSRTGNTEAFF.

The CDR3, as DNA: TGTGCCAGCAGCCACAACCCGAGGGGACAGGGGGACTATGGCTACACCTTC. Protein sequence: CASSHNPRGQGDYGYTF. This chain links TRBV14 with TRBJ1-2; 11 bases agree with TRBD1. The germline V gene encodes CDR1 SGHDN and CDR2 FVKESK. V shed 3 bases and J 3 bases; nucleotides not matched to a gene: 9. The CDR3 covers 17 residues.

The V and J genes are TRBV12-3 or TRBV12-4 and TRBJ1-3; D gene unclear. V shed 2 bases and J shed 0 bases, with 11 bases lying between them. The CDR3 runs to 16 residues. CDR3 nucleotides: TGTGCCAGCAGTTTAACTCTGGTCCCCTCTGGAAACACCATATATTTT. Protein sequence: CASSLTLVPSGNTIYF.

The rearrangement links TRBV6-2 or TRBV6-3 to TRBJ2-7; tentatively, D is TRBD2 (6 bases). V was trimmed by 8 bases and J by 9 bases, leaving 20 bases between them. The CDR3 covers 13 residues. Germline values: CDR1 MNHEY, CDR2 SVGEGT. The CDR3 DNA sequence: TGTGCCAGCGGGGGGACCGTGCTCGGCGGGCAGTACGTC. It codes for CASGGTVLGGQYV.